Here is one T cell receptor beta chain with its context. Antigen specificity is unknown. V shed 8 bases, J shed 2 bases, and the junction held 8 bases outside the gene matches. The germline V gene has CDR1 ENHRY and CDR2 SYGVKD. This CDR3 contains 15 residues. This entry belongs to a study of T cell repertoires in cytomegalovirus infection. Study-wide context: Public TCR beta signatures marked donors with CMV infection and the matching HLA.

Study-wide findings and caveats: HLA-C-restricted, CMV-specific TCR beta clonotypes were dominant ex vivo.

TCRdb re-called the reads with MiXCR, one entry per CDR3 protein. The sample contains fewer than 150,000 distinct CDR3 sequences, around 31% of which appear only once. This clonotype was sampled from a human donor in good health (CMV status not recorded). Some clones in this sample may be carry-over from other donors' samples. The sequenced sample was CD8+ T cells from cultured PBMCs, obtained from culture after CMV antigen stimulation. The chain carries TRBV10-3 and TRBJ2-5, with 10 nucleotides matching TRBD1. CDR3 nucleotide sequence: TGTGCCATCCGCGACAGGGGGCCAGTTCAAGAGACCCAGTACTTC. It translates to CAIRDRGPVQETQYF.